The T cell receptor (beta chain) under discussion was sequenced for a study of blood T cell repertoires in COVID-19. The length of the CDR3 is 13 residues. The germline CDR1 and CDR2 sequences are SNHLY and FYNNEI. Between the trimmed V and J ends, which lost 5 bases and 1 base, there was a span of 9 bases. Only in-frame clones appear in the TCRdb table, and some are missing; sequencing was by immunoSEQ multiplex PCR. The sample consists of about 460,000 clones, less than 90% of them appearing once. The TCR comes from a woman aged 60-70 years who had recovered from COVID-19. The sample comprised PBMCs or T cells enriched from blood (not recorded which). The chain is built from TRBV2 and TRBJ2-7; D is unresolved. The CDR3 DNA reads TGTGCCAGCAGTCGTCAGGTATCCTACGAGCAGTACTTC. The encoded protein is CASSRQVSYEQYF.